The 3 T cell receptor beta chains listed next were all sequenced from one sample in a study of control samples from healthy donors and cancer patients (dated by TCRdb to between 2020 and 2021). Libraries were built with the immunoSEQ multiplex PCR assay. TCRdb mirrors the immuneACCESS table, restricted to in-frame sequences. Some clones are absent from its copies; in checked studies, under half trace to an unresolved V gene, and the reason for the others is unknown. Recorded for this sample are 100,000 to 150,000 clones; roughly 90% of them occurred a single time. The top ten hold roughly 8.8% of the sample. The sample was blood. All receptors come from a man aged 18 to 35 in good health.

V gene TRBV5-4 combines with J gene TRBJ1-1; 8 bases align to TRBD1. Germline V gene sequence: CDR1 SGHNT, CDR2 YYREEE (reference sequence). The ends lost 6 bases at V and 0 bases at J; junction bases unmatched: 4. This CDR3 region has 14 residues. This CDR3 reads CASTRTGLNTEAFF. DNA of the CDR3: TGTGCCAGCACTAGGACAGGGCTGAACACTGAAGCTTTCTTT. The complete variable domain, with remaining parts taken from reference TRBV5-4 and TRBJ1-1, reads ETGVTQSPTHLIKTRGQQVTLRCSSQSGHNTVSWYQQALGQGPQFIFQYYREEENGRGNFPPRFSGLQFPNYSSELNVNALELDDSALYLCASTRTGLNTEAFFGQGTRLTVV.

The chain joins TRBV7-9 to TRBJ2-2; D possibly corresponds to TRBD1 (6 bases). Trimming shortened V by 4 bases and J by 4 bases, and 10 bases separated the two germline ends. This CDR3 has 14 amino acids. Germline V gene sequence: CDR1 SEHNR, CDR2 FQNEAQ (reference sequence). This CDR3 reads CASSYTGRTGELFF. The CDR3 DNA is TGTGCCAGCAGCTATACAGGGCGCACCGGGGAGCTGTTTTTT.

This clone was seen a single time. This chain links TRBV7-2 with TRBJ2-3; D not certain. The V end was cut by 5 bases, the J end by 3 bases, with 15 bases between. CDR1 is SGHTA, CDR2 FQGNSA, per germline. The CDR3 is made up of 15 amino acids. CDR3 amino acids: CASSRVAVRTDTQYF. DNA for the CDR3: TGTGCCAGCAGCCGGGTCGCCGTAAGAACAGATACGCAGTATTTT.